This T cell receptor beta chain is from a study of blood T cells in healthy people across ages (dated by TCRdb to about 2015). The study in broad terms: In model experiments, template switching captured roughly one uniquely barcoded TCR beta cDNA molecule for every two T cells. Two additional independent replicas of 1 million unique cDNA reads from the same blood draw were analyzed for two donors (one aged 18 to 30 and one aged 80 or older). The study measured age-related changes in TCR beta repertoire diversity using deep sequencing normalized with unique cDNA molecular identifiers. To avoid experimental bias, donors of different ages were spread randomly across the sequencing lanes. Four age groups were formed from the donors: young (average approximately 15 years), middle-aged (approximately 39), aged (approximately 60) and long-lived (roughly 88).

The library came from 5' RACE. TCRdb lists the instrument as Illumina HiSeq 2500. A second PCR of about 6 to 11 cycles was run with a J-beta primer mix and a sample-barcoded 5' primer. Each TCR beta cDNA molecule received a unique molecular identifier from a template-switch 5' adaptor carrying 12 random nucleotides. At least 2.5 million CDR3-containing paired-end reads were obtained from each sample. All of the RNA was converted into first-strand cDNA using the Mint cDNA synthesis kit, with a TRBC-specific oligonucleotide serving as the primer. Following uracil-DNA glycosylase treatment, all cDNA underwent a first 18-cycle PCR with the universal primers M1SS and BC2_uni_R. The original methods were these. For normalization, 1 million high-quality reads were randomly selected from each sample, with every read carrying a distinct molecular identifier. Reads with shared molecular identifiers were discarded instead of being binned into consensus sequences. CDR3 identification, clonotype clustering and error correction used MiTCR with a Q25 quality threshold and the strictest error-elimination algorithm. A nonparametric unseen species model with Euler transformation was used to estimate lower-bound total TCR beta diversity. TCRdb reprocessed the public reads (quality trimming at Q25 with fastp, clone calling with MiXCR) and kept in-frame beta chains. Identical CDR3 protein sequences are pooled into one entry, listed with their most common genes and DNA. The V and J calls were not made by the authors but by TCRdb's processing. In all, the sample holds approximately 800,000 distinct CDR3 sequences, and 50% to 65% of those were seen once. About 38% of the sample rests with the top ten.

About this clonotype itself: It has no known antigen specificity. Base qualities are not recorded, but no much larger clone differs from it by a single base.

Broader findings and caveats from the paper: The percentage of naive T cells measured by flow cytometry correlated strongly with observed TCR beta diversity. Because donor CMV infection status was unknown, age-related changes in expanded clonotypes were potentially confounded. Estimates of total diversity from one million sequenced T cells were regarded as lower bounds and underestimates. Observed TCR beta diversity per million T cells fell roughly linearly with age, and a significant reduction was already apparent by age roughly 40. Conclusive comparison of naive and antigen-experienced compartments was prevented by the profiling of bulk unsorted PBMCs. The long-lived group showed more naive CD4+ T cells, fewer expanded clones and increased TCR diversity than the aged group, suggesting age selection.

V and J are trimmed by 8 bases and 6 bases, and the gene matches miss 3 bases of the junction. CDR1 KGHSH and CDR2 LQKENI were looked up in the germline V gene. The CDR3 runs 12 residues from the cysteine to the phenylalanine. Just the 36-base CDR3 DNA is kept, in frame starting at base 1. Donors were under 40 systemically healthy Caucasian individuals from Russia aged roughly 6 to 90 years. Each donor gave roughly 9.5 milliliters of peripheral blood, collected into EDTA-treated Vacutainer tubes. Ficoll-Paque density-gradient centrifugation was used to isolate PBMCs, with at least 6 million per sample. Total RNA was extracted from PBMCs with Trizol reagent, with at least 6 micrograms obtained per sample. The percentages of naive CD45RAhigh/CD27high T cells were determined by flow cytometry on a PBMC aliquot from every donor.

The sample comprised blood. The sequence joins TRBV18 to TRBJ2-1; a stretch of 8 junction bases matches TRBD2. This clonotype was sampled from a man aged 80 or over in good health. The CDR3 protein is CASHAGGNEQFF. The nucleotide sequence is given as TGTGCCAGCCATGCGGGGGGCAATGAGCAGTTCTTC. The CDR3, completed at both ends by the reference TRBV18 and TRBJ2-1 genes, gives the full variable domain NAGVMQNPRHLVRRRGQEARLRCSPMKGHSHVYWYRQLPEEGLKFMVYLQKENIIDESGMPKERFSAEFPKEGPSILRIQQVVRGDSAAYFCASHAGGNEQFFGPGTRLTVL.